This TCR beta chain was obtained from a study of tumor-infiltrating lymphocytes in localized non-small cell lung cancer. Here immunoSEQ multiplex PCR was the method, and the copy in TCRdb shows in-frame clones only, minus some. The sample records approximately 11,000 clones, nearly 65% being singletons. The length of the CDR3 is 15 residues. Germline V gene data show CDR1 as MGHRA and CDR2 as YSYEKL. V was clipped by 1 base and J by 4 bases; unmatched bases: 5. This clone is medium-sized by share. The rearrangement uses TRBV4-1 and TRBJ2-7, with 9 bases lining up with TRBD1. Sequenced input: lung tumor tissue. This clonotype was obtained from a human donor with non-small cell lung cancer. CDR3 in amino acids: CASSQGQGEGYEQYF. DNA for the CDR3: TGCGCCAGCAGCCAAGGACAGGGGGAAGGATACGAGCAGTACTTC.